The present T cell receptor beta chain was sequenced within a study of T-cell memory formation after mild COVID-19. Study details: Largely, TCR clusters stayed within a single donor.

Study conclusions and caveats: CD4/CD8 balance characterized clones contracting day 15 to 85, and CD4+ skew characterized later expanders.

Germline V gene lookup returns CDR1 SGHTA and CDR2 FQGNSA. The CDR3 length is 15 residues. V was pared by 5 bases and J by 0 bases, with 6 bases of the junction left unmatched. A word on this clonotype: Its antigen is not known.

TCRdb redid the calling of the 5' RACE reads with MiXCR, one entry per CDR3 protein. The sample holds around 510,000 distinct CDR3 sequences, roughly 20% seen once. The origin of this receptor is an adult woman who had mild COVID-19 (a few samples of this study predate the infection). Cell type and time point are not known. Sample: PBMCs or a T cell subset sorted from them (not recorded which). The chain is built from TRBV7-2 and TRBJ1-1; 7 nucleotides agree with TRBD1. The CDR3, as DNA: TGTGCCAGCAGCACCCGGACAGGAATGAACACTGAAGCTTTCTTT. Translating gives CASSTRTGMNTEAFF.